The entry below gives a single T cell receptor (beta chain) sequence along with its context. This clone was picked up one time. What antigen it recognizes has not been identified. Within one base of it there is no much larger clone, and no base qualities were kept. The sample originates from a study of blood T cell repertoires in COVID-19 (dated by TCRdb to about 2020). Regarding the research as a whole: The collaborator samples originated in the United States, Italy and Spain and spanned the acute and convalescent phases of COVID-19. The prospective study material was composed of cDNA or gDNA derived from T cells, B-cell-depleted T cells, or PBMCs. Subjects who had been exposed to COVID-19, were actively infected with it, or had recovered from it provided the deeply sampled blood TCRbeta repertoires that made up the dataset. The repertoires were made available in a free public database intended to serve as a resource for research on the immune response to SARS-CoV-2. Samples were obtained from the ongoing ImmuneRACE study (first 160 participants) and from about 1,300 subjects provided by 6 global collaborators. The sample metadata nearly always contained a de-identified subject ID, COVID-19 status, age in years and sex. HLA class I and class II types, where available, came from metadata supplied by the sample provider rather than from assay-based typing. On the study overall, not on this receptor specifically: The quantity of clinical and demographic metadata differed by source and by participant and was supplied without curation.

CDR1 LNHDA and CDR2 SQIVND were looked up in the germline V gene (reference sequence). The CDR3 covers 14 residues, taking in both the cysteine and the phenylalanine. The sequence is cut down to CDR3 DNA, 42 bases in frame from base 1. Clipping removes 3 bases from V and 7 bases from J, with 3 as the unmatched junction base count. The immunoSEQ Assay, a bias-controlled multiplex PCR, was used to amplify TCRbeta CDR3 regions from genomic DNA. The authors' pipeline ran thus. Nucleated cell counts per sample were estimated from amplification of reference gene primers within the assay. To quantify the absolute abundance of each unique TCRbeta CDR3 rearrangement, sequence reads were collapsed and filtered. For each sample, productive Simpson clonality was calculated as the square root of Simpson's diversity index across productive rearrangements. TCRdb took this table from immuneACCESS and kept in-frame rearrangements with V and J called. Such tables lack part of the clones; where checked against another copy, unresolved V genes explain under half of the gap, and the rest is unexplained. The D gene and trimming were derived from the DNA, and the V and J assignments and clone size from that table. The sample table contains some 220,000 clones; only one count was recorded for approximately 86% of them. In total, the top ten clones hold roughly 1.3% of the sample.

In Seattle, one collaborating source enrolled patients while the infection was active and tracked those patients longitudinally over the course of disease. Whole blood was collected in K2EDTA tubes by collaborating institutions according to the institutions' own protocols. For TCRbeta analysis, collaborator samples were shipped as frozen whole blood, as isolated PBMCs, or as DNA extracted from either sample type. The source of this sequence is a woman in her 30s with COVID-19, enrolled during active disease. Sequences were obtained from peripheral blood. The chain couples TRBV19 to TRBJ1-5; 10 junctional bases match TRBD1. The sequenced DNA is TGTGCCAGTAGTATCGACAGGGGGCCCCAGCCCCAGCATTTT. This sequence encodes CASSIDRGPQPQHF.